This paragraph reports one T cell receptor beta chain. The table lists this clonotype with a few counts. The antigen this receptor binds is unknown. Qualities for individual bases were not recorded, and no much larger clone is one base off. The TCR beta CDR3 regions were amplified from RNA transcripts. For the first round of RT-PCR on the TCR CDR3, the HTBI primer set was used together with the Qiagen OneStep RT-PCR kit. Libraries were constructed in a second round of multiplex PCR, after which size selection and purification were carried out. Paired-end sequencing of the libraries was performed with 100 bp reads on an Illumina HiSeq2000. The study's own analysis went as follows. Raw data were processed with SOAPnuke, discarding reads with adapters, uncalled bases, mean Phred below 15, or no exact constant-primer or identifier match. COPE v1.2.5 was used to merge the high-quality paired reads, and each unique nucleotide sequence was defined as a clonotype. MiTCR v1.1 was used to align clonotypes to the IMGT TRBV, TRBD and TRBJ reference segments. The analysis was restricted to V-J combinations with a frequency above 0.0001, which together covered 99% to 99.2% of the repertoires. A TCS score was defined as the ratio of F50 (clonal expansion) to E x V (chaos), with BLOSUM62-based TCRdist applied between CDR3 peptides within each V-J. Welch's t-statistics and random forest reduced 514 V-J features to around 14, which were used in a naive Bayes classifier (R e1071). Using fastp trimming at Q25 and MiXCR clonotype assembly, TCRdb reanalyzed the public sequencing data and kept in-frame beta chains. Identical CDR3 protein sequences are pooled into one entry, listed with their most common genes and DNA. TCRdb's processing, not the study's, gives the V and J calls here. Within this sample are under 400,000 distinct CDR3 sequences, with 15% to 20% of them counted one time only. The top ten hold 49% of the sample.

Graves' hyperthyroidism was defined as stable when no progression to ophthalmopathy occurred over 18 months of follow-up. Hyperthyroidism patients were newly diagnosed, with disease duration under 2 months, and aged 18 to 65 years. Exclusion was applied to patients with uncontrolled infections, other autoimmune diseases, pregnancy or lactation. Diagnoses were based on clinical symptoms, serum thyroxine and TRAb, thyroid ultrasound and orbital computed tomography. Ficoll-Paque density gradient centrifugation was used to isolate PBMCs from around 9.1 ml of fresh peripheral blood. Trizol reagent was used to extract total RNA, and RNA quality was then checked on an Agilent 2100 Bioanalyzer. The source of the sample is a study of T cells in Graves' hyperthyroidism and ophthalmopathy (dated by TCRdb to about 2019). About the full investigation: Peripheral blood was collected at initial diagnosis, before any treatment. The study also compared thyroid tissue and blood T-cell repertoires from about six Graves' hyperthyroidism patients. An independent validation cohort of some 18 hyperthyroidism patients and 17 patients who later progressed to ophthalmopathy tested prospective prediction of ophthalmopathy. To identify TCR V-J signatures that set the groups apart, the researchers used a discovery cohort of 100 patients, made up of 43 with Graves' ophthalmopathy and approximately 57 with stable Graves' hyperthyroidism. The paper describes TCR Vbeta CDR3 sequencing of 120 to 150 peripheral blood samples, made up of roughly 45 ophthalmopathy patients, approximately 73 hyperthyroidism patients and around 17 progressor patients. After sampling, hyperthyroidism patients received methimazole starting at 30 mg daily, and ophthalmopathy patients received high-dose intravenous methylprednisolone. For training and testing, the roughly 93 patients in the discovery cohort were randomly divided in a 7:3 ratio. Study-wide findings and limitations: In cross-validation, a model built on a 13 V-J signature told ophthalmopathy apart from stable hyperthyroidism with roughly 87% sensitivity and about 81% specificity, and in testing the same model reached 80%/75%. Most expanded thyroid clonotypes (frequency above 0.001) were also detected in blood, a finding suggesting that blood repertoires may reflect thyroid immune responses. During validation, the model predicted progression to ophthalmopathy a median of around 7 months ahead of onset, with 70.59% sensitivity and 72.22% specificity. No statistical method was used to set the sample size in advance, and investigators knew the group allocation.

CDR1 and CDR2 were assigned from the germline V gene (reference sequence) as SEHNR and FQNEAQ. There are 17 amino acids in the CDR3, from cysteine to phenylalanine inclusive. The kept DNA is CDR3 alone, 51 bases in frame from the first base. For this chain, trimming is 1 base at the V end and 7 bases at the J end, and the number of junction bases without a gene match is 10. The TCR originated in a woman between 50 and 59 years old with Graves' hyperthyroidism. Recombination linked TRBV7-9 to TRBJ1-4; 9 bases in between match TRBD1. The sample consisted of blood. In nucleotides, the sequence is TGTGCCAGCAGCTTAGGGAATTTACAGGGGGCGCGTGAAAAACTGTTTTTT. It is translated as CASSLGNLQGAREKLFF.